This is a list of T cell receptor beta chains from one sample in a study of long-term antiretroviral therapy in people with HIV. Some clones are missing from TCRdb's copy, which holds only in-frame ones; the method was immunoSEQ multiplex PCR. This sample has some 28,000 clones, with 85% to 95% found just once. Source: unsorted PBMCs, taken 5.3 years after starting antiretroviral therapy. The receptors originated from a middle-aged man with HIV. Each CDR3 is given with its conserved first and last residue. D genes are given only for firm matches. Where a row states a size, it is once, few, many or the class of an expanded clone; other rows omit it.

D gene: -
J gene: TRBJ2-5
clone size: -
V gene: TRBV5-4
CDR3 protein: CASSLGTFSETQYF
CDR3 DNA: TGTGCCAGCAGCTTGGGGACTTTTTCAGAGACCCAGTACTTC

D gene: -
J gene: TRBJ2-2
clone size: -
V gene: TRBV5-1
CDR3 protein: CASSLDTNTGELFF
CDR3 DNA: TGCGCCAGCAGCTTGGACACGAACACCGGGGAGCTGTTTTTT

D gene: TRBD1
J gene: TRBJ2-7
clone size: -
V gene: TRBV15
CDR3 protein: CATSRGTGGYEQYF
CDR3 DNA: TGTGCCACCAGCAGAGGGACAGGGGGGTACGAGCAGTACTTC

D gene: TRBD2
J gene: TRBJ2-3
clone size: -
V gene: TRBV9
CDR3 protein: CASSPRGGGGATDTQYF
CDR3 DNA: TGTGCCAGCAGCCCCCGGGGGGGCGGGGGGGCCACAGATACGCAGTATTTT

D gene: TRBD2
J gene: TRBJ2-1
clone size: once
V gene: TRBV9
CDR3 protein: CASSAGLERYNEQFF
CDR3 DNA: TGTGCCAGCAGCGCGGGACTAGAGAGATACAATGAGCAGTTCTTC

D gene: -
J gene: TRBJ1-3
clone size: -
V gene: TRBV9
CDR3 protein: CASSAWTGGSGNTIYF
CDR3 DNA: TGTGCCAGCAGCGCATGGACGGGAGGCTCTGGAAACACCATATATTTT

D gene: -
J gene: TRBJ2-1
clone size: few
V gene: TRBV7-2
CDR3 protein: CASRGDRSAYNEQFF
CDR3 DNA: TGTGCCAGCAGGGGGGACCGCTCCGCCTACAATGAGCAGTTCTTC

D gene: TRBD2
J gene: TRBJ2-1
clone size: -
V gene: TRBV7-3
CDR3 protein: CASSPLAGGSYNEQFF
CDR3 DNA: TGTGCCAGCAGCCCACTAGCGGGGGGCTCCTACAATGAGCAGTTCTTC

D gene: -
J gene: TRBJ2-3
clone size: once
V gene: TRBV19
CDR3 protein: CASSLSTDTQYF
CDR3 DNA: TGTGCCAGTAGTTTATCCACAGATACGCAGTATTTT

D gene: -
J gene: TRBJ1-5
clone size: -
V gene: TRBV7-9
CDR3 protein: CASSLAKVDQPQHF
CDR3 DNA: TGTGCCAGCAGCTTAGCTAAGGTAGATCAGCCCCAGCATTTT

D gene: -
J gene: TRBJ1-2
clone size: -
V gene: TRBV6-1
CDR3 protein: CASSETGASGYTF
CDR3 DNA: TGTGCCAGCAGTGAAACGGGGGCCTCGGGCTACACCTTC

D gene: TRBD1
J gene: TRBJ2-7
clone size: -
V gene: TRBV5-1
CDR3 protein: CASRASGTGGYEQYF
CDR3 DNA: TGCGCCAGCAGGGCGTCCGGGACAGGGGGTTACGAGCAGTACTTC

D gene: -
J gene: TRBJ1-4
clone size: -
V gene: TRBV10-3
CDR3 protein: CASKLGETATNEKLFF
CDR3 DNA: TGTGCCAGTAAACTCGGTGAGACTGCAACTAATGAAAAACTGTTTTTT

D gene: TRBD1
J gene: TRBJ2-1
clone size: -
V gene: TRBV5-1
CDR3 protein: CASSFGALEDRVDYNEQFF
CDR3 DNA: TGCGCCAGCAGCTTTGGGGCCCTCGAGGACAGGGTTGACTACAATGAGCAGTTCTTC

D gene: TRBD1
J gene: TRBJ1-1
clone size: once
V gene: TRBV5-1
CDR3 protein: CASSPGGLEAFF
CDR3 DNA: TGCGCCAGCAGCCCAGGGGGGCTGGAAGCTTTCTTT

D gene: TRBD1
J gene: TRBJ2-2
clone size: -
V gene: TRBV15
CDR3 protein: CATSRVGTGVTGELFF
CDR3 DNA: TGTGCCACCAGCAGAGTAGGGACAGGGGTCACCGGGGAGCTGTTTTTT

D gene: -
J gene: TRBJ2-7
clone size: -
V gene: TRBV6-6
CDR3 protein: CASKSLSGEQYF
CDR3 DNA: TGTGCCAGCAAGAGCCTGAGCGGCGAGCAGTACTTC

D gene: TRBD2
J gene: TRBJ2-5
clone size: -
V gene: TRBV18
CDR3 protein: CASSPGLQETQYF
CDR3 DNA: TGTGCCAGCTCACCGGGACTACAAGAGACCCAGTACTTC

D gene: TRBD1
J gene: TRBJ2-1
clone size: -
V gene: TRBV6-4
CDR3 protein: CASSGDRGFEQFF
CDR3 DNA: TGTGCCAGCAGTGGGGACAGGGGTTTTGAGCAGTTCTTC

D gene: -
J gene: TRBJ2-2
clone size: -
V gene: TRBV4-3
CDR3 protein: CASSQDLGANGELFF
CDR3 DNA: TGCGCCAGCAGCCAAGATTTGGGGGCTAACGGGGAGCTGTTTTTT

D gene: TRBD1
J gene: TRBJ2-1
clone size: -
V gene: TRBV6-6
CDR3 protein: CASGEGQGAPPFF
CDR3 DNA: TGTGCCAGCGGCGAAGGACAGGGTGCCCCGCCGTTCTTC

D gene: TRBD2
J gene: TRBJ2-1
clone size: -
V gene: TRBV27
CDR3 protein: CASSPTLADIYNEQFF
CDR3 DNA: TGTGCCAGCAGTCCCACCCTAGCGGACATTTACAATGAGCAGTTCTTC

D gene: TRBD1
J gene: TRBJ1-2
clone size: -
V gene: TRBV14
CDR3 protein: CASSDLGQGAAGGYTF
CDR3 DNA: TGTGCCAGCAGCGATCTAGGACAGGGAGCAGCCGGTGGCTACACCTTC

D gene: TRBD2
J gene: TRBJ2-1
clone size: -
V gene: TRBV19
CDR3 protein: CASSYLAGGNEQFF
CDR3 DNA: TGTGCCAGTAGTTACCTAGCGGGGGGTAATGAGCAGTTCTTC

D gene: TRBD1
J gene: TRBJ2-5
clone size: -
V gene: TRBV5-1
CDR3 protein: CASRITGTGGAETQYF
CDR3 DNA: TGCGCCAGCAGAATCACCGGGACAGGGGGCGCAGAGACCCAGTACTTC

D gene: -
J gene: TRBJ2-2
clone size: once
V gene: TRBV9
CDR3 protein: CASSPLQGSNTGELFF
CDR3 DNA: TGTGCCAGCAGCCCTTTACAGGGATCGAACACCGGGGAGCTGTTTTTT

D gene: -
J gene: TRBJ2-7
clone size: -
V gene: TRBV11-2
CDR3 protein: CASSPSITSNFHEQYF
CDR3 DNA: TGTGCCAGCAGCCCTAGTATCACTAGCAATTTCCACGAGCAGTACTTC

D gene: -
J gene: TRBJ2-5
clone size: once
V gene: TRBV9
CDR3 protein: CASSASLQETQYF
CDR3 DNA: TGTGCCAGCAGCGCCAGTCTCCAAGAGACCCAGTACTTC

D gene: -
J gene: TRBJ1-5
clone size: -
V gene: TRBV19
CDR3 protein: CASSIQGQSQPQHF
CDR3 DNA: TGTGCCAGTAGTATTCAAGGCCAGAGTCAGCCCCAGCATTTT

D gene: -
J gene: TRBJ1-2
clone size: -
V gene: TRBV5-4
CDR3 protein: CASSLVWGANYGYTF
CDR3 DNA: TGTGCCAGCAGCTTGGTATGGGGGGCGAACTATGGCTACACCTTC

D gene: -
J gene: TRBJ2-2
clone size: -
V gene: TRBV7-6
CDR3 protein: CASSFRAGDTGELFF
CDR3 DNA: TGTGCCAGCAGCTTTCGGGCAGGGGACACCGGGGAGCTGTTTTTT

D gene: -
J gene: TRBJ1-4
clone size: -
V gene: TRBV29-1
CDR3 protein: CSVGGGGKLEKLFF
CDR3 DNA: TGCAGCGTTGGAGGAGGGGGGAAACTTGAAAAACTGTTTTTT

D gene: -
J gene: TRBJ2-3
clone size: -
V gene: TRBV29-1
CDR3 protein: CSVGRQGPDTQYF
CDR3 DNA: TGCAGCGTTGGGAGGCAGGGTCCAGATACGCAGTATTTT

D gene: -
J gene: TRBJ2-1
clone size: -
V gene: TRBV10-3
CDR3 protein: CAISDRQSDEQFF
CDR3 DNA: TGTGCCATCAGTGACCGGCAGTCTGATGAGCAGTTCTTC

D gene: TRBD1
J gene: TRBJ2-3
clone size: once
V gene: TRBV27
CDR3 protein: CASKLQGEDTQYF
CDR3 DNA: TGTGCCAGCAAACTTCAGGGGGAAGATACGCAGTATTTT

D gene: -
J gene: TRBJ1-4
clone size: -
V gene: TRBV4-3
CDR3 protein: CASSQAGQGSEKLFF
CDR3 DNA: TGCGCCAGCAGCCAAGCGGGTCAGGGAAGTGAAAAACTGTTTTTT

D gene: -
J gene: TRBJ2-7
clone size: -
V gene: TRBV5-5
CDR3 protein: CASSGKEGLYEQYF
CDR3 DNA: TGTGCCAGCAGCGGAAAAGAGGGTCTCTACGAGCAGTACTTC

D gene: -
J gene: TRBJ1-5
clone size: -
V gene: TRBV2
CDR3 protein: CASSEAKGGHQPQHF
CDR3 DNA: TGTGCCAGCAGTGAAGCAAAGGGGGGCCATCAGCCCCAGCATTTT

D gene: -
J gene: TRBJ1-3
clone size: -
V gene: TRBV6-1
CDR3 protein: CASRSGGGNTIYF
CDR3 DNA: TGTGCCAGCAGATCGGGTGGTGGAAACACCATATATTTT

D gene: TRBD2
J gene: TRBJ2-7
clone size: -
V gene: TRBV5-1
CDR3 protein: CASSFSGGAEQYF
CDR3 DNA: TGCGCCAGCAGCTTTAGCGGGGGGGCCGAGCAGTACTTC

D gene: TRBD1
J gene: TRBJ1-1
clone size: -
V gene: TRBV7-8
CDR3 protein: CASSSPTGGGTEAFF
CDR3 DNA: TGTGCCAGCAGCTCACCAACAGGGGGCGGGACTGAAGCTTTCTTT

D gene: -
J gene: TRBJ1-5
clone size: -
V gene: TRBV5-8
CDR3 protein: CASSGTKNQPQHF
CDR3 DNA: TGTGCCAGCAGCGGGACAAAAAATCAGCCCCAGCATTTT

D gene: -
J gene: TRBJ1-1
clone size: -
V gene: TRBV5-1
CDR3 protein: CASSLVDLNTEAFF
CDR3 DNA: TGCGCCAGCAGCTTGGTGGACCTGAACACTGAAGCTTTCTTT

D gene: -
J gene: TRBJ1-1
clone size: -
V gene: TRBV4-1
CDR3 protein: CASSQRHRTAEAFF
CDR3 DNA: TGCGCCAGCAGCCAACGACACCGGACGGCTGAAGCTTTCTTT

D gene: -
J gene: TRBJ2-7
clone size: few
V gene: TRBV27
CDR3 protein: CASSLSRYSYEQYF
CDR3 DNA: TGTGCCAGCAGTTTATCCCGTTACTCCTACGAGCAGTACTTC

D gene: TRBD1
J gene: TRBJ1-2
clone size: -
V gene: TRBV6-5
CDR3 protein: CASRLRDRGRGYTF
CDR3 DNA: TGTGCCAGCAGACTCCGGGACAGGGGCCGGGGCTACACCTTC

D gene: TRBD2
J gene: TRBJ2-1
clone size: -
V gene: TRBV6-1
CDR3 protein: CASSTSGGAEGQFF
CDR3 DNA: TGTGCCAGCAGCACTAGCGGGGGGGCCGAGGGGCAGTTCTTC

D gene: TRBD1
J gene: TRBJ1-2
clone size: -
V gene: TRBV27
CDR3 protein: CASSLNPGQGFHGYTF
CDR3 DNA: TGTGCCAGCAGTTTAAACCCGGGACAGGGTTTTCATGGCTACACCTTC

D gene: TRBD2
J gene: TRBJ2-1
clone size: -
V gene: TRBV27
CDR3 protein: CASSSPNYSGGVSYNEQFF
CDR3 DNA: TGTGCCAGCAGTTCTCCAAATTATAGCGGGGGCGTATCCTACAATGAGCAGTTCTTC

D gene: TRBD2
J gene: TRBJ2-3
clone size: -
V gene: TRBV5-1
CDR3 protein: CASGLAGHLSTDTQYF
CDR3 DNA: TGCGCCAGCGGACTAGCGGGGCACCTTAGCACAGATACGCAGTATTTT

D gene: TRBD1
J gene: TRBJ1-4
clone size: -
V gene: TRBV6-1
CDR3 protein: CASRPGQTNEKLFF
CDR3 DNA: TGTGCCAGCAGGCCGGGACAGACTAATGAAAAACTGTTTTTT

D gene: -
J gene: TRBJ2-7
clone size: -
V gene: TRBV5-8
CDR3 protein: CASSYRWGEPREQYF
CDR3 DNA: TGTGCCAGCAGCTACCGATGGGGGGAACCTCGCGAGCAGTACTTC

D gene: -
J gene: TRBJ2-7
clone size: -
V gene: TRBV7-2
CDR3 protein: CASSIRGDTYEQYF
CDR3 DNA: TGTGCCAGCAGCATAAGAGGGGACACCTACGAGCAGTACTTC

D gene: -
J gene: TRBJ2-3
clone size: -
V gene: TRBV5-4
CDR3 protein: CASSLGGISTDTQYF
CDR3 DNA: TGTGCCAGCAGCTTGGGTGGAATCTCCACAGATACGCAGTATTTT

D gene: -
J gene: TRBJ2-7
clone size: -
V gene: TRBV6-5
CDR3 protein: CASSSDQGGEQYF
CDR3 DNA: TGTGCCAGCAGTAGTGATCAGGGCGGGGAGCAGTACTTC